This T cell receptor (beta chain) was sequenced for a study of blood T cell repertoires in COVID-19. Profiled with immunoSEQ multiplex PCR; TCRdb holds only in-frame clones, not every one. The profile shows roughly 170,000 clones, 87% of them singletons. CDR1 SGDLS and CDR2 YYNGEE come from the germline V gene. CDR3 size: 16 residues. V was pared by 3 bases and J by 0 bases, with 5 bases of the junction left unmatched. The sequencing sample was made of peripheral blood. This chain connects TRBV9 to TRBJ1-3; the match to TRBD1 covers 8 bases. The TCR originated in a woman aged 18-35 years who had recovered from COVID-19. CDR3 loop: CASSATGVSSGNTIYF. The CDR3 nucleotides read TGTGCCAGCAGCGCGACAGGGGTTAGCTCTGGAAACACCATATATTTT. The full variable domain, its missing parts supplied by reference TRBV9 and TRBJ1-3, is DSGVTQTPKHLITATGQRVTLRCSPRSGDLSVYWYQQSLDQGLQFLIQYYNGEERAKGNILERFSAQQFPDLHSELNLSSLELGDSALYFCASSATGVSSGNTIYFGEGSWLTVV.